This T cell receptor beta chain is drawn from a study of beta chain features in type 1 diabetes. Across the study: The patient and healthy donor groups were comparable for age, gender and cell yields.

All of the isolated RNA was reverse transcribed, so expressed TCRB transcripts were sequenced. Profiling relied on immunoSEQ multiplex PCR, and the TCRdb table lists in-frame clones only, not all of them. The table lists hundreds of thousands of clones, 15% of them singletons, with less than 0.02% in the top ten. CDR3 length: 17 residues. Germline trimming cut 5 bases from V and 2 bases from J; bases unmatched to any gene: 11. Looked up from germline, CDR1 is SGDLS and CDR2 is YYNGEE. This clone came up a few times. Its target is not known. Study results and caveats: In cDNA sequencing, cells with high TCR expression could be over-represented. A closer apparent resemblance between naive, central memory and Treg TCRB repertoires was seen in patients than in healthy donors. Among all four CD4+ subsets, Type 1 diabetes patients had TCRB CDR3s that were moderately but significantly shorter.

Stem cell-like memory, regulatory, central memory and naive CD4+ cells were sorted via CD45RO/CCR7/CD25/CD127/CD95/CD27. The chain uses TRBV9 and TRBJ1-1; 11 bases line up with TRBD1. This receptor was taken from a man younger than 30 with type 1 diabetes. The sequenced material came from naive CD4+ T cells from blood. This CDR3 is CASSYGDRGFFNTEAFF. CDR3 in DNA: TGTGCCAGCAGTTACGGGGACAGGGGGTTCTTTAACACTGAAGCTTTCTTT.